What follows is one T cell receptor (beta chain) and its context. There is no known antigen for this receptor. It has no much larger one-base neighbor in the sample; base qualities were not kept. CDR1 and CDR2, per the germline V gene, are MNHEY and SVGAGI. V trim: 2 bases; J trim: 2 bases; unmatched bases: 6. Spanning cysteine to phenylalanine, the CDR3 consists of 15 amino acids. The sequence is cut down to CDR3 DNA, 45 bases in frame from base 1. TCRdb names Illumina HiSeq 2500 as the instrument used. Quantitative 5'-RACE with molecular barcodes was used to prepare TCR beta libraries. From the authors' description of their analysis: To identify disease-linked TCR variants, a new computational method was used, one built on a probabilistic model of VDJ rearrangement. TCRdb cleaned the public reads at Q25 with fastp, built clones with MiXCR and kept in-frame beta chains. Duplicate CDR3 protein sequences are folded into a single record with the most common DNA and genes. TCRdb's processing, not the authors' own work, is the source of the V and J calls. This sample gives approximately 300,000 distinct CDR3 sequences in total; 8% of them show up just once. The ten largest clones take up about 14% of the sample.

This sample is part of a study of CD8 T cells in ankylosing spondylitis (dated 2017 in TCRdb). General notes on the study: To find TCR variants linked to disease, the study profiled T cell receptor beta repertoires in ankylosing spondylitis patients and healthy donors. Peripheral blood was sampled, and synovial fluid was also collected from ankylosing spondylitis patients. In total, the full study cohort was made up of nearly 110 healthy donors and 25 to 30 ankylosing spondylitis patients.

Overall study outcomes, separate from this receptor: The disease-linked clones were reported as significantly enriched in matched synovial fluid samples from ankylosing spondylitis patients. Some motif variants were previously reported in synovial fluid and blood of reactive arthritis patients, suggesting common disease-initiation mechanisms. A CD8+ phenotype was shown by the disease-linked clones, which were found at relatively low frequencies in peripheral blood. A TCR beta motif of 7 or 8 highly homologous amino acid variants appeared characteristic of blood from ankylosing spondylitis patients.

This receptor was identified in a male donor with ankylosing spondylitis. Source material: blood, either unsorted or a sorted T cell fraction (not recorded which). The chain was built from TRBV6-5 and TRBJ2-7; 7 bases in the middle match TRBD2. Read as DNA, the sequence is TGTGCCAGCAGTTACGGGGGGGAGAAAGCCTACGAGCAGTACTTC. The translation is CASSYGGEKAYEQYF.